This TCR beta chain is from a study of cytomegalovirus exposure and HLA in healthy donors. Method: immunoSEQ multiplex PCR; TCRdb's copy keeps in-frame clones and lacks some. The sample has 130,000 or so clones, over 80% seen once. The donors were in the approximately 110-subject validation cohort; that cohort was separate from the 666-subject first cohort. V shed 6 bases, J shed 5 bases, and the junction held 8 bases outside the gene matches. The CDR3 runs 15 residues. CDR1 and CDR2 (germline): SGHAT, FQNNGV. Sequences were obtained from PBMCs. This chain uses TRBV11-2 with TRBJ2-1; 9 bases line up with TRBD2. The receptor was isolated from a woman in her 30s in good health and CMV-seropositive. The CDR3: CASRGLAGHNNEQFF. CDR3 coding DNA: TGTGCCAGCAGGGGGCTAGCGGGACATAACAATGAGCAGTTCTTC.